This passage covers 30 T cell receptor beta chains from one sample sequenced in a study of T cells after somatic rescue of genetic block. Some clones are missing from TCRdb's copy, which holds only in-frame ones; the method was immunoSEQ multiplex PCR. Of 110,000 or so clones listed, over 80% are singletons. Sample: peripheral blood mononuclear cells (PBMCs). All receptors derive from a woman aged 18-29 years.

The CDR3 DNA reads as TGTGCCAGCAGTCAGGACAGGGCGGATCAGCCCCAGCATTTT. Its protein product is CASSQDRADQPQHF. This rearrangement joins TRBV2 to TRBJ1-5; TRBD1 matches at 8 bases. From germline, CDR1 is SNHLY and CDR2 FYNNEI. The trim removed 5 bases at V and 5 bases at J, leaving 5 bases unmatched. The CDR3 is 14 amino acids.

This rearrangement joins TRBV6-5 to TRBJ2-1; TRBD2 agrees at 8 bases. The length of the CDR3 is 12 residues. Per the germline V gene, CDR1 is MNHEY and CDR2 is SVGAGI. V gave up 8 bases and J gave up 8 bases; unmatched junction bases: 5. In DNA, the CDR3 is TGTGCCAGCCACGAGCGGGGGCATGAGCAGTTCTTC. This codes for CASHERGHEQFF.

CDR3 protein: CAWSVGGGLSTDTQYF. The CDR3 DNA is TGTGCCTGGAGTGTTGGCGGGGGCCTTAGCACAGATACGCAGTATTTT. The genes are TRBV30 and TRBJ2-3, with a possible D match to TRBD2 (7 bases). V was cut by 0 bases and J by 0 bases, with 13 bases left in between. The CDR3 runs 16 residues. The germline gives CDR1 GTSNPN, CDR2 SVGIG (reference sequence).

In this sample, this clone turned up once. At one end the junction does not follow the germline gene, possibly because of a read error. The rearrangement links TRBV6-4 to TRBJ2-1; 11 nucleotides align to TRBD2. The CDR3 sequence is 13 residues long. CDR1 is MRHNA and CDR2 is SNTAGT in the germline V gene. CDR3 DNA sequence: TGTGCCAGCAGTGACTCGCCTAGCGGGGGGAGACTCTTC. It encodes CASSDSPSGGRLF.

The sample holds one count of this clone. The V and J genes are TRBV27 and TRBJ1-6; the match to TRBD1 covers 12 bases. The V gene's germline CDR1 is MNHEY and CDR2 SMNVEV (reference sequence). The V gene end was trimmed by 2 bases and the J gene end by 2 bases; junction bases not matched to a gene: 7. There are 19 residues in the CDR3. The CDR3 reads CASSLGTGGSNAYNSPLHF. The CDR3 bases are TGTGCCAGCAGTTTAGGGACAGGGGGCAGCAACGCCTATAATTCACCCCTCCACTTT.

The gene calls are TRBV30 and TRBJ1-5; TRBD1 matches at 7 bases. Unmatched junction bases numbered 7, after V lost 2 bases and J lost 9 bases. CDR3 length: 13 amino acids. Looked up from germline, CDR1 is GTSNPN and CDR2 is SVGIG (reference sequence). CDR3 sequence: CAWSPQGSGPQHF. The CDR3 coding sequence is TGTGCCTGGAGTCCACAGGGGAGTGGGCCCCAGCATTTT.

This clone appeared once. V usage is TRBV25-1 and J usage is TRBJ1-1; TRBD1 matches 8 bases. Germline trimming cut 8 bases from V and 2 bases from J; bases unmatched to any gene: 13. The CDR3 runs to 16 residues. Germline V gene lookup returns CDR1 MGHDK and CDR2 SYGVNS. CDR3 nucleotides: TGTGCCAGCTCTCTACAGGGGGAAGGGGCTAACACTGAAGCTTTCTTT. Its translation is CASSLQGEGANTEAFF.

This rearrangement joins TRBV2 to TRBJ2-4; D uncertain. Germline CDR1 and CDR2: SNHLY and FYNNEI. V lost 8 bases, J lost 9 bases, and 14 bases lay in between. The CDR3 contains 12 residues. DNA of the CDR3: TGTGCCAGCGGACGCCGGTCTGGCATTCAGTACTTC. Amino acids: CASGRRSGIQYF.

The CDR3 bases are TGTGCCAGCAGCCCTGAGGGGCGGCTGAACACTGAAGCTTTCTTT. Its translation: CASSPEGRLNTEAFF. This chain uses TRBV4-2 with TRBJ1-1; possibly TRBD1 for D (5 bases). The length of the CDR3 is 15 residues. Germline V gives CDR1 LGHNA, CDR2 YNFKEQ. The ends were cut back, 4 bases at V and 0 bases at J, with 12 bases in the middle.

The rearrangement links TRBV4-2 to TRBJ2-2; 7 bases align to TRBD1. This CDR3 has 16 amino acids. Trimming cost V 5 bases and J 0 bases; bases outside gene matches: 6. Germline V CDR1 and CDR2: LGHNA, YNFKEQ. The CDR3 protein is CASSFGQATNTGELFF. The CDR3 nucleotides are TGTGCCAGCAGCTTCGGACAGGCCACGAACACCGGGGAGCTGTTTTTT.

The rearrangement uses TRBV2 and TRBJ2-3, with 16 bases aligning to TRBD2. V lost 5 bases, J lost 3 bases, and 11 bases stayed unmatched. The germline CDR1 and CDR2 sequences are SNHLY and FYNNEI. The CDR3 has 19 amino acids. The CDR3 sequence is CASSNLPGLAGGYTDTQYF. The DNA of the CDR3 is TGTGCCAGCAGTAACCTCCCGGGACTAGCGGGGGGGTATACAGATACGCAGTATTTT.

This clone was seen more than once but under ten times. The rearrangement links TRBV4-3 to TRBJ1-1, with no clear D. This CDR3 has 13 amino acids. Trimming removed 8 bases at V and 6 bases at J, with 16 bases between. CDR1 and CDR2 (germline): LGHNA, YSLEER. DNA of the CDR3: TGCGCCAGCCGCGGGGAGGCGGTAGCTGAAGCTTTCTTT. Protein sequence: CASRGEAVAEAFF.

The chain joins TRBV2 to TRBJ2-1, with D possibly TRBD1 on 5 matching bases. This CDR3 has 14 residues. CDR1 and CDR2 from the germline V gene are SNHLY and FYNNEI. Trimming took 7 bases from V and 6 from J, leaving 16 bases between them. Written as DNA, the CDR3 is TGTGCCAGCACCCGGAAAGGGGTGGGCAATGAGCAGTTCTTC. Its translation: CASTRKGVGNEQFF.

The CDR3 DNA is TGTGCCAGCAGTCCGACAGGGAACAATGAGCAGTTCTTC. This translates into CASSPTGNNEQFF. The V gene is TRBV27, the J gene TRBJ2-1, with 7 bases fitting TRBD1. The CDR3 sequence is 13 residues long. After removal of 5 bases from V and 5 bases from J, the junction contained 3 bases not matched to a gene. The V gene's germline CDR1 is MNHEY and CDR2 SMNVEV (reference sequence).

J is TRBJ1-4 and V is TRBV5-1; D gene ambiguous. V was pared by 5 bases and J by 5 bases, with 13 bases between. This CDR3 region has 14 residues. The germline V gene has CDR1 SGHRS and CDR2 YFSETQ. The CDR3 spells CASSDNSGNEKLFF. The CDR3, as DNA: TGCGCCAGCAGTGACAACAGCGGGAATGAAAAACTGTTTTTT.

The chain links TRBV15 to TRBJ1-6; 7 bases are shared with TRBD1. J lost 7 bases, V lost 2 bases, and 5 bases had no gene match. CDR1 is LNHNV, CDR2 YYDKDF, per germline (reference sequence). The CDR3 has 15 amino acids. For the CDR3, the DNA is TGTGCCACCAGCAGAATCAAGGGGGCCAATTCACCCCTCCACTTT. This gives the protein CATSRIKGANSPLHF.

This clone was observed once. The chain uses TRBV10-3 and TRBJ2-7; 11 bases line up with TRBD1. Germline CDR1 ENHRY, CDR2 SYGVKD. Trimming at V came to 9 bases and at J to 2 bases, leaving 12 bases not matched to a gene. The CDR3 covers 16 residues. The CDR3 sequence is CAILSGTGGAPYEQYF. As DNA, the CDR3 is TGTGCCATACTTTCCGGGACAGGGGGTGCCCCCTACGAGCAGTACTTC.

The chain recombines TRBV5-1 with TRBJ1-1; 9 nucleotides agree with TRBD1. The CDR3 has 13 amino acids. V was clipped by 4 bases and J by 5 bases; unmatched bases: 3. Germline V CDR1 and CDR2: SGHRS, YFSETQ. For the CDR3, the DNA is TGCGCCAGCAGCGCGACAGGGGGGACTGAAGCTTTCTTT. Protein: CASSATGGTEAFF.

The count of this clone is one. For the CDR3, the DNA is TGTGCCAGCAGCGCAGGGGGCGGGAGCACTGAAGCTTTCTTT. Translating it yields CASSAGGGSTEAFF. J is TRBJ1-1 and V is TRBV9; 8 nucleotides line up with TRBD1. The CDR3 contains 14 residues. Germline V gives CDR1 SGDLS, CDR2 YYNGEE. Germline trimming cut 3 bases from V and 4 bases from J; bases unmatched to any gene: 5.

The V and J genes are TRBV18 and TRBJ1-5; D possibly corresponds to TRBD1 (5 bases). Trimming cost V 6 bases and J 5 bases, with 14 bases left between them. The CDR3 is made up of 14 amino acids. Germline loops: CDR1 KGHSH, CDR2 LQKENI. CDR3 sequence reads: CASSLGQGDQPQHF. The DNA for the CDR3 is TGTGCCAGCTCCCTAGGACAAGGGGATCAGCCCCAGCATTTT.

This chain joins TRBV7-8 and TRBJ1-2; D might be TRBD1 (5 bases). There are 14 residues in the CDR3. V was clipped by 4 bases and J by 6 bases, with 15 bases between them. Looked up from germline, CDR1 is SGHVS and CDR2 is FQNEAQ. This CDR3 is CASSSRDSGDGYTF. CDR3 nucleotide sequence: TGTGCCAGCAGCTCACGGGACTCCGGGGATGGCTACACCTTC.

V and J are TRBV5-6 and TRBJ2-4; possible D gene TRBD1, 5 bases. The CDR3 is 17 residues long. V lost 0 bases and J 1 base, leaving 14 bases between the germline ends. The germline gives CDR1 SGHDT, CDR2 YYEEEE. The CDR3 DNA reads TGTGCCAGCAGCTTGGTCGCAGGAAAGGGGGCCAAAAACATTCAGTACTTC. Protein: CASSLVAGKGAKNIQYF.

J is TRBJ2-7 and V is TRBV25-1; D remains unclear. Trimming left V 1 base short and J 3 bases short, with 4 bases between. CDR1 MGHDK and CDR2 SYGVNS come from the germline V gene. The CDR3 is 12 residues long. CDR3 amino acids: CASSESRYEQYF. As DNA, the CDR3 is TGTGCCAGCAGTGAATCCCGCTACGAGCAGTACTTC.

The J gene is TRBJ2-1, the V gene TRBV11-3; TRBD1 matches at 10 bases. The junction had 7 bases not matched to a gene; V was cut back by 3 bases and J by 8 bases. From germline, CDR1 is SGHNT and CDR2 YENEEA. The length of the CDR3 is 15 residues. In DNA form, the CDR3 reads TGTGCCAGCAGCTTGACCCGGGACAGGGGCCATGAGCAGTTCTTC. Encoded protein: CASSLTRDRGHEQFF.

The chain is built from TRBV18 and TRBJ1-6; no clear D gene. The CDR3 spans 14 residues. V shed 3 bases and J shed 7 bases, with 10 bases lying between them. From germline, CDR1 is KGHSH and CDR2 LQKENI. CDR3 loop: CASSPQEANSPLHF. CDR3 DNA: TGTGCCAGCTCACCGCAGGAGGCGAATTCACCCCTCCACTTT.

This clone came up once. V is TRBV2 and J is TRBJ2-3, with D perhaps matching TRBD1 (6 bases). The CDR3 contains 17 residues. Trimming left V 8 bases short and J 0 bases short, with 21 bases between. The germline gives CDR1 SNHLY, CDR2 FYNNEI. CDR3 sequence (DNA): TGTGCCAGCTTTAGACGGACAGTCCGATTCAGCACAGATACGCAGTATTTT. Translated, it gives CASFRRTVRFSTDTQYF. Drawing the rest from reference TRBV2 and TRBJ2-3, the complete variable domain is EPEVTQTPSHQVTQMGQEVILRCVPISNHLYFYWYRQILGQKVEFLVSFYNNEISEKSEIFDDQFSVERPDGSNFTLKIRSTKLEDSAMYFCASFRRTVRFSTDTQYFGPGTRLTVL.

This clone came up once. The chain uses TRBV7-2 and TRBJ1-5; possibly TRBD1 for D (5 bases). Trimming cost V 5 bases and J 6 bases, with 17 bases left between them. Germline CDR1 is SGHTA and CDR2 is FQGNSA. There are 15 residues in the CDR3. In DNA, the CDR3 is TGTGCCAGCAGCCAAGGAGTGGGTGGGGGTCAGCCCCAGCATTTT. Residues: CASSQGVGGGQPQHF.

The chain employs TRBV15 and TRBJ2-5, with D perhaps matching TRBD1 or TRBD2 (5 bases each). Trimming removed 1 base from V and 2 bases from J, with 11 bases in between. CDR1 and CDR2 (germline): LNHNV, YYDKDF (reference sequence). The CDR3 extends over 15 amino acids. As DNA, the CDR3 is TGTGCCACCAGCAGAGCCAGGGACCAGCAAGAGACCCAGTACTTC. Protein: CATSRARDQQETQYF.

The rearrangement joins TRBV6-1 to TRBJ1-4; 7 bases fit TRBD1. The CDR3 consists of 15 residues. V was clipped by 5 bases and J by 2 bases; unmatched bases: 5. The germline CDR1 and CDR2 sequences are MNHNS and SASEGT. The CDR3 loop is CASSRQGGTNEKLFF. CDR3 nucleotides: TGTGCCAGCAGTCGCCAGGGGGGTACTAATGAAAAACTGTTTTTT.

This rearrangement joins TRBV6-6 to TRBJ1-5, with 9 bases fitting TRBD1. There are 15 residues in the CDR3. Germline CDR1 reads MNHNY; CDR2 reads SVGAGI (reference sequence). After removal of 7 bases from V and 6 bases from J, the junction contained 10 bases not matched to a gene. The CDR3 DNA reads as TGTGCCAGCACCCCCACCGGGACAGGGAGTCAGCCCCAGCATTTT. Its translation: CASTPTGTGSQPQHF.